This T cell receptor (beta chain) was captured by sequencing in a study of regulatory T cells in long-lasting Graves disease. The sample's time point: newly diagnosed GD, antithyroid drugs for less than 3 months. There was RNA extracted from PBMCs, and the TCR library was made from it. American Thyroid Association guidelines served as the basis for diagnosing Graves' disease. Combining iRepertoire HTBI primers with Arm-PCR of CDR3 regions, the authors built TCR beta libraries. One entry per CDR3 protein, called by TCRdb with MiXCR from the multiplex PCR reads. The sample consists of a few hundred thousand distinct CDR3 sequences, 20% to 25% of them appearing once. In this sample, this clonotype turned up many times. Antigen specificity is unknown. Looked up from germline, CDR1 is KGHDR and CDR2 is SFDVKD. This CDR3 is built from 13 residues. Trimming removed 2 bases from V and 5 bases from J, with 9 bases in between.

General study points: Study was limited to peripheral blood, excluding thyroid tissue. Persistent disease showed a preference for TRBV28, TRBJ1-2 and TRBJ2-5. Patients with persistent Graves' had lower TCR diversity than newly diagnosed patients.

The clonotype comes from a female donor with Graves disease. The chain is built from TRBV24-1 and TRBJ2-7, with D uncertain. Sequences were derived from peripheral blood mononuclear cells (PBMCs), sampled at new diagnosis, from a patient treated with antithyroid drugs. The CDR3 nucleotides read TGTGCCACCAGTGATTCCTGGCGCGACGAGCAGTACTTC. Amino acid sequence: CATSDSWRDEQYF.